The entry below describes one T cell receptor beta chain. The CDR3 has 15 residues. V shed 2 bases, J shed 0 bases, and the junction held 2 bases outside the gene matches. Germline loops: CDR1 ENHRY, CDR2 SYGVKD. This record comes from a study of blood T cell repertoires in COVID-19. Across the study: Spain, Italy and the United States supplied samples that represented acute and convalescent COVID-19.

Produced via immunoSEQ multiplex PCR; TCRdb's table is partial and in-frame only. The sample contains some 250,000 clones, roughly 88% of which appear only once. This chain connects TRBV10-3 to TRBJ2-7; 9 bases align to TRBD2. This clonotype was sampled from a man aged 40-49 years with acute or convalescent COVID-19. Specimen: peripheral blood. The CDR3 region has the DNA TGTGCCATCAGTGAGAATAGCGGGAGCTCCTACGAGCAGTACTTC. This translates into CAISENSGSSYEQYF.